A single sample gave rise to the 20 T cell receptor beta chains below, sequenced in a study of long-term antiretroviral therapy in people with HIV. Sequencing used immunoSEQ v3.0 at survey level. Method: immunoSEQ multiplex PCR; TCRdb's copy keeps in-frame clones and lacks some. The data hold about 30,000 clones, with nearly 95% observed a single time. Sequencing used unsorted PBMCs, obtained 5 to 5.5 years after starting antiretroviral therapy. The receptors were gathered from a woman in her 50s with HIV.

CDR3: CASSPQGWGYTF. In nucleotides, the CDR3 is TGTGCCAGCAGCCCTCAGGGGTGGGGCTACACCTTC. This chain connects TRBV7-2 to TRBJ1-2; TRBD1 might be the D (6 bases). The germline gives CDR1 SGHTA, CDR2 FQGNSA. The CDR3 sequence is 12 residues long. Trimming shortened V by 5 bases and J by 8 bases, and 12 bases separated the two germline ends.

CDR3 protein: CASSQDRGSTDTQYF. CDR3 DNA sequence: TGTGCCAGCAGCCAAGATCGGGGCAGCACAGATACGCAGTATTTT. The rearrangement uses TRBV4-2 and TRBJ2-3; tentatively, D is TRBD1 or TRBD2 (5 bases each). The CDR3 contains 15 residues. Germline values: CDR1 LGHNA, CDR2 YNFKEQ. V was trimmed by 0 bases and J by 0 bases, leaving 7 bases between them.

The chain combines TRBV6-1 with TRBJ1-1; D unclear. Between the trimmed V and J ends, which lost 6 bases and 8 bases, there was a span of 16 bases. Germline CDR1 is MNHNS and CDR2 is SASEGT. CDR3 length equals 13 residues. The CDR3 nucleotides are TGTGCCAGCAGGTGGCTGGCTGTTCAGGAAGCTTTCTTT. It codes for CASRWLAVQEAFF.

In this sample, this clone turned up once. The chain uses TRBV11-2 and TRBJ1-5; TRBD1 might be the D (6 bases). Trimming cost V 1 base and J 5 bases, with 12 bases left between them. CDR3 length: 15 residues. The germline gives CDR1 SGHAT, CDR2 FQNNGV. The CDR3 spells CASSLALGQYQPQHF. CDR3 nucleotide sequence: TGTGCCAGCAGCTTAGCCTTGGGACAATATCAGCCCCAGCATTTT.

This sequence joins TRBV18 and TRBJ1-1; weak D call: TRBD1 (6 bases). From germline, CDR1 is KGHSH and CDR2 LQKENI. V dropped 2 bases and J dropped 1 base, with 11 bases sitting between them. The CDR3 totals 15 residues. The CDR3 sequence is CASSPTDSPNTEAFF. CDR3 coding DNA: TGTGCCAGCTCACCAACGGACAGTCCGAACACTGAAGCTTTCTTT.

The J gene is TRBJ1-2, the V gene TRBV5-1; a weak D match, TRBD1 (6 bases). Germline CDR1 reads SGHRS; CDR2 reads YFSETQ. CDR3 length equals 12 residues. Trimming took 4 bases from V and 7 from J, leaving 11 bases between them. CDR3 nucleotide sequence: TGCGCCAGCAGCGCAGTAGGGGGTGGCTACACCTTC. As protein: CASSAVGGGYTF.

V is TRBV4-1 and J is TRBJ2-7, with a tentative D call TRBD2 (6 bases). The length of the CDR3 is 15 residues. Deletions cut 1 base from V and 3 bases from J, with 13 bases between. In germline, CDR1 is MGHRA, CDR2 YSYEKL. The DNA of the CDR3 is TGCGCCAGCAGCCAAGGCCGGGGGAGAAACTACGAGCAGTACTTC. As protein: CASSQGRGRNYEQYF.

The gene calls are TRBV5-6 and TRBJ2-5; 9 nucleotides match TRBD1. The V gene's germline CDR1 is SGHDT and CDR2 YYEEEE. The CDR3 totals 16 residues. Trimming took 2 bases from V and 6 from J; bases not matched to a gene: 11. The CDR3 spells CASSLARQGGRKTQYF. In nucleotides, the CDR3 is TGTGCCAGCAGCTTAGCCCGACAGGGGGGGAGGAAGACCCAGTACTTC.

The genes are TRBV5-4 and TRBJ2-1, with a tentative D call TRBD1 (6 bases). CDR1 SGHNT and CDR2 YYREEE come from the germline V gene (reference sequence). V lost 3 bases and J 9 bases, leaving 13 bases between the germline ends. This CDR3 is built from 13 residues. The chain's CDR3 is CASSSYRAGEQFF. The CDR3 nucleotides are TGTGCCAGCAGCTCTTACAGGGCCGGTGAGCAGTTCTTC.

V gene TRBV2 combines with J gene TRBJ2-1; 10 bases are a match to TRBD2. V trimming: 8 bases; J trimming: 6 bases; junction bases outside the gene matches: 19. The CDR3 totals 18 residues. The germline CDR1 and CDR2 sequences are SNHLY and FYNNEI. Here the CDR3 DNA reads TGTGCCAGCGGGGGGATGGTGTCTAGCGGGGGTGAAATCAATGAGCAGTTCTTC. Encoded protein: CASGGMVSSGGEINEQFF.

The chain is built from TRBV2 and TRBJ1-1; D perhaps matches TRBD1 (5 bases). This CDR3 has 16 residues. Germline values: CDR1 SNHLY, CDR2 FYNNEI. The V gene lost 1 base and the J gene lost 2 bases, with 14 bases spanning the gap. In DNA, the CDR3 is TGTGCCAGCAGTGAAGGTACAAGACGGACAAACACTGAAGCTTTCTTT. Encoded protein: CASSEGTRRTNTEAFF.

V is TRBV27 and J is TRBJ2-3, with D unclear. In germline, CDR1 is MNHEY, CDR2 SMNVEV (reference sequence). V lost 3 bases, J lost 3 bases, and 10 bases lay in between. CDR3 length: 14 amino acids. CDR3 bases: TGTGCCAGCAGTTTGACGAAAGCGACAGATACGCAGTATTTT. Its translation is CASSLTKATDTQYF.

The chain employs TRBV9 and TRBJ1-1; D is undetermined. CDR3 length equals 14 residues. The germline V and J ends were trimmed by 0 bases and 1 base, with 7 bases remaining between them. CDR1 and CDR2 (germline): SGDLS, YYNGEE. The CDR3 here is CASSVVGPNTEAFF. DNA of the CDR3: TGTGCCAGCAGCGTAGTAGGGCCGAACACTGAAGCTTTCTTT.

The V and J genes are TRBV7-2 and TRBJ1-1, with D possibly matching TRBD1 (5 bases). CDR3 length equals 16 residues. V lost 7 bases, J lost 10 bases, and 28 bases lay in between. Germline CDR1 and CDR2: SGHTA and FQGNSA. CDR3 sequence reads: CASTKTGAGTVGGAFF. CDR3 coding DNA: TGTGCCAGCACCAAAACTGGGGCGGGGACGGTTGGGGGAGCTTTCTTT.

V gene TRBV6-4 combines with J gene TRBJ2-3; 7 bases align to TRBD2. CDR1 is MRHNA and CDR2 is SNTAGT in the germline V gene. The length of the CDR3 is 17 residues. The V segment lost 2 bases and the J segment 10 bases; nucleotides outside the gene matches: 18. CDR3 protein: CASSDGASGLESGAQYF. As DNA, the CDR3 is TGTGCCAGCAGTGACGGGGCTAGCGGACTAGAATCTGGAGCGCAGTATTTT.

V gene TRBV10-3 combines with J gene TRBJ1-2, with 7 positions matching TRBD1. V lost 3 bases to trimming and J lost 7 bases; unmatched junction nucleotides: 11. CDR1 and CDR2 (germline): ENHRY, SYGVKD. The CDR3 length is 15 residues. This chain's CDR3 is CAISDGTGQYPGYTF. DNA of the CDR3: TGTGCCATCAGTGACGGGACGGGACAGTATCCTGGCTACACCTTC.

The chain carries TRBV30 and TRBJ1-1; TRBD1 might be the D (5 bases). V was trimmed by 0 bases and J by 5 bases, leaving 13 bases between them. The length of the CDR3 is 14 residues. Germline V lookup: CDR1 GTSNPN, CDR2 SVGIG (reference sequence). CDR3 bases: TGTGCCTGGAGTGTAGGGGCTCCAAATACTGAAGCTTTCTTT. Encoded protein: CAWSVGAPNTEAFF.

The genes are TRBV27 and TRBJ1-2; D may be TRBD1 (5 bases). Germline lookup yields CDR1 MNHEY and CDR2 SMNVEV (reference sequence). V was pared by 2 bases and J by 5 bases, with 12 bases between. The CDR3 has 14 amino acids. The CDR3 coding sequence is TGTGCCAGCAGTTTAAGTGGGGCGGGGTATGGCTACACCTTC. Amino acids: CASSLSGAGYGYTF.

The gene calls are TRBV10-3 and TRBJ1-2, with D unresolved. V dropped 4 bases and J dropped 4 bases, with 19 bases sitting between them. This CDR3 is built from 16 residues. In germline, CDR1 is ENHRY, CDR2 SYGVKD. As DNA, the CDR3 is TGTGCCATCAGTGGTGCCGGCCCAGAGGGAAGCTATGGCTACACCTTC. It yields the protein CAISGAGPEGSYGYTF.

V and J are TRBV30 and TRBJ2-3, with D unclear. This CDR3 has 13 residues. The V end was cut by 2 bases, the J end by 3 bases, with 9 bases between. Germline CDR1 and CDR2: GTSNPN and SVGIG (reference sequence). Written as DNA, the CDR3 is TGTGCCTGGAGTATGGGCTTTACAGATACGCAGTATTTT. This encodes CAWSMGFTDTQYF.